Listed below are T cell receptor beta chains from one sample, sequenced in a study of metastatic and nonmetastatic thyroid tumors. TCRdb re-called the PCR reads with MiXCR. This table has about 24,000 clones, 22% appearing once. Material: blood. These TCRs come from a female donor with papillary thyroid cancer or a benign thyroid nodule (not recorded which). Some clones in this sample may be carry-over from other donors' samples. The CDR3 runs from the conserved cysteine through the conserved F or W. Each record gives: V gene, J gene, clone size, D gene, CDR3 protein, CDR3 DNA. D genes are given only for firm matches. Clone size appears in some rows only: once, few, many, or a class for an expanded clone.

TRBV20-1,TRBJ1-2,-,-,CSAPTDEADNGYTF,TGCAGTGCTCCTACAGACGAAGCTGACAATGGCTACACCTTC
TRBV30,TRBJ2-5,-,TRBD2,CAWSVLGTRLETQYF,TGTGCCTGGAGTGTACTAGGGACTAGGCTCGAGACCCAGTACTTC
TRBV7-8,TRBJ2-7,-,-,CASSLLDTLGNEQYF,TGTGCCAGCAGCTTACTTGACACACTGGGGAATGAGCAGTACTTC
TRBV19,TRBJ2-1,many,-,CASSIGAYNEQFF,TGTGCCAGTAGTATCGGGGCCTACAATGAGCAGTTCTTC
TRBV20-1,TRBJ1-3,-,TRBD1,CSAADRGSGNTIYF,TGCAGTGCTGCGGACAGGGGCTCTGGAAACACCATATATTTT
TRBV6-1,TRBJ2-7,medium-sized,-,CASTPQGGEEQYF,TGTGCCAGCACCCCTCAGGGCGGCGAAGAGCAGTACTTC
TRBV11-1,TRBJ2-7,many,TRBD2,CASSLGEGRASYEQYF,TGTGCCAGCAGCTTAGGGGAGGGCAGGGCCTCCTACGAGCAGTACTTC
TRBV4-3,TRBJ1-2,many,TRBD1,CASSQGLSGTEAYGYTF,TGCGCCAGCAGCCAAGGACTGTCCGGGACAGAGGCCTATGGCTACACCTTC
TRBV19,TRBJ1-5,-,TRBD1,CASSTTGGQPQHF,TGTGCCAGTAGTACGACAGGGGGTCAGCCCCAGCATTTT
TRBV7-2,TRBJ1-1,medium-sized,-,CASSLYLNTEAFF,TGTGCCAGCAGCTTATATTTAAACACTGAAGCTTTCTTT
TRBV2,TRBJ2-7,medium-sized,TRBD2,CASSRLAGDLGAEQYF,TGTGCCAGCAGTCGACTAGCGGGAGATTTGGGGGCCGAGCAGTACTTC
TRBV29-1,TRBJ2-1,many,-,CSGQIMGGEQFF,TGCAGCGGTCAAATTATGGGGGGTGAGCAGTTCTTC
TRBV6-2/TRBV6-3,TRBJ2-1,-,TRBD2,CASSFQTSGGHNEQFF,TGTGCCAGCAGTTTCCAGACTAGCGGGGGGCACAATGAGCAGTTCTTC
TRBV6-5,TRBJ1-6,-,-,CSSSYHRVHNSPLHF,TGTTCCAGCAGTTACCACAGGGTCCATAATTCACCGCTCCACTTT
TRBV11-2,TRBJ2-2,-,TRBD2,CASSLDSSGELFF,TGTGCCAGCAGCTTAGATAGTAGCGGGGAGCTGTTCTTT
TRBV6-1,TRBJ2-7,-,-,CASRNSVVECSYEQYF,TGTGCCAGCAGGAATAGTGTGGTGGAATGCTCCTACGAGCAGTACTTC
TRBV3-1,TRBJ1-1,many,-,CASSQRTVNTEAFF,TGTGCCAGCAGCCAGAGGACGGTGAACACTGAAGCTTTCTTT
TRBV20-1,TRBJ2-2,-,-,CSVVTGVAGELFF,TGCAGTGTTGTGACGGGCGTGGCCGGTGAGCTGTTTTTT
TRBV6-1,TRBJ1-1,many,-,CASSRLNTEAFF,TGTGCCAGCAGTAGATTGAACACTGAAGCTTTCTTT
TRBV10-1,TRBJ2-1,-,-,CASSDVACGSYNEQFF,TGCGCCAGCAGTGATGTAGCGTGTGGCTCCTACAATGAGCAGTTCTTC
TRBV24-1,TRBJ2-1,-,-,CATSYPATGQGHEQFF,TGTGCCACCAGTTATCCTGCAACGGGGCAGGGTCATGAACAGTTCTTC
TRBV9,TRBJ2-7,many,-,CASSPSSTGYEQYF,TGTGCCAGCAGCCCCTCGTCGACAGGCTACGAGCAGTACTTC
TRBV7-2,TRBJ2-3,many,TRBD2,CASSLETSGGQYF,TGTGCCAGCAGCTTAGAGACTAGCGGGGGGCAGTATTTT
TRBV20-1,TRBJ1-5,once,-,CSAQGGSNQPQHF,TGCAGTGCACAGGGAGGCAGCAATCAGCCCCAGCATTTT
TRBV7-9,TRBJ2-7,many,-,CASRALPSEPQYF,TGTGCCAGCAGAGCCCTCCCCTCGGAGCCGCAGTACTTC
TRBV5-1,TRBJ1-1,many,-,CASSPALGGGNTEAFF,TGCGCCAGCAGCCCCGCCCTAGGGGGGGGGAACACTGAAGCTTTCTTT
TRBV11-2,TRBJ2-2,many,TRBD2,CASSLVSGGGTGELFF,TGTGCCAGCAGCTTAGTCAGCGGGGGGGGCACCGGGGAGCTGTTTTTT
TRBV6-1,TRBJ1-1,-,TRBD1,CASRTGGAGNTEAFF,TGTGCCAGCAGGACAGGGGGCGCCGGGAACACTGAAGCTTTCTTT
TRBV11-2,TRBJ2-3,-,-,CASSTGYLRTDTHYF,TGTGCCAGCAGCACAGGATACCTCCGCACAGATACGCACTATTTT
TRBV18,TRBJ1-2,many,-,CASSPGEGPGSGYGYTF,TGTGCCAGCTCACCGGGCGAGGGGCCGGGGTCAGGCTATGGCTACACCTTC
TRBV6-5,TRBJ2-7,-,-,CASSYGESGYEQYF,TGTGCCAGCAGTTACGGGGAGTCCGGCTACGAGCAGTACTTC
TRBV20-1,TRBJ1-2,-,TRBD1,CSARSGGALGYTF,TGCAGTGCCAGGTCAGGGGGCGCTTTGGGCTACACCTTC